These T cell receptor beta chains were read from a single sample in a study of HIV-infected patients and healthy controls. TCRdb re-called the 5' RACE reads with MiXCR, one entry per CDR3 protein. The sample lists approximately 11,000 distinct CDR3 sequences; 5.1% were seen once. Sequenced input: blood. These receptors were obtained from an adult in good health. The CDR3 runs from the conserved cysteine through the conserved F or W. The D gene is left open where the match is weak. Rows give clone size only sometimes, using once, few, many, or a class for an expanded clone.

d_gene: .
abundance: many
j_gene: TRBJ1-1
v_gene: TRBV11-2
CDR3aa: CASSLDRAAEAFF
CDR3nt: TGTGCCAGCAGCTTAGATCGGGCAGCTGAAGCTTTCTTT

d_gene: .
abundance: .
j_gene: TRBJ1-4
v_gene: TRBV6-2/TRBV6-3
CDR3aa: CASRPLGEKLFF
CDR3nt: TGTGCCAGCAGGCCACTGGGAGAAAAACTGTTTTTT

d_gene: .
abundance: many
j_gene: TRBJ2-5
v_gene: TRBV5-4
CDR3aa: CASSAADPGPLRETQYF
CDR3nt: TGTGCCAGCAGCGCCGCTGACCCGGGACCACTCAGGGAGACCCAGTACTTC

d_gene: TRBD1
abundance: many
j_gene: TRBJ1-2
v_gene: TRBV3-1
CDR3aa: CASTLQGANYGYTF
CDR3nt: TGTGCCAGCACGCTACAGGGGGCTAACTATGGCTACACCTTC

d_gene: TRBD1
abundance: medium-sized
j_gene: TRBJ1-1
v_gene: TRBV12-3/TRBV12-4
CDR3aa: CASSPRTGKNTEAFF
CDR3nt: TGTGCCAGCAGTCCCAGGACAGGGAAGAACACTGAAGCTTTCTTT

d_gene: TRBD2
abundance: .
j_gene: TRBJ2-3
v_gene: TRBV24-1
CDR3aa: CATSDFGTSGTDTQYF
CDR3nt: TGTGCCACCAGTGATTTTGGGACTAGCGGAACAGATACGCAGTATTTT

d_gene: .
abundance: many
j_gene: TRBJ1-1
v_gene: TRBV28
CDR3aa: CASPPAGLDTEAFF
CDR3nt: TGTGCCAGCCCCCCGGCAGGCCTAGACACTGAAGCTTTCTTT

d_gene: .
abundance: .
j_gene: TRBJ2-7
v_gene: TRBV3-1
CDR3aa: CASSPDSFYEQYF
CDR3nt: TGTGCCAGCAGCCCTGACAGCTTCTACGAGCAGTACTTC

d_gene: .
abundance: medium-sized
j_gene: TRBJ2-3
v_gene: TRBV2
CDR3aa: CASSERGTDTQYF
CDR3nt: TGTGCCAGCAGTGAACGGGGCACAGATACGCAGTATTTT

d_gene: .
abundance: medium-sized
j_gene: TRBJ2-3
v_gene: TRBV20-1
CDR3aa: CSAKDLEPYTQYF
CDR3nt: TGCAGTGCTAAGGACTTAGAACCATATACGCAGTATTTT

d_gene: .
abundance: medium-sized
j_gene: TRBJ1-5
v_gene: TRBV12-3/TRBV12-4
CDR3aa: CASSLFTGSSIPSNQPQHF
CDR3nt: TGTGCCAGCAGCCTGTTCACAGGTTCCTCTATTCCTAGCAATCAGCCCCAGCATTTT